This T cell receptor (beta chain) was sequenced for a study of shared clonotypes between healthy human individuals (dated by TCRdb to 2020 to 2022). Regarding the study in general: The cohort comprised a couple of women and a few men aged 18 to 49 years. For each donor, CD4 naive and CD4 memory were each run on three plates, CD8 naive on two plates, and CD8 memory on one plate. To estimate repertoire size and how much clonotype sharing occurs between individuals, the study deeply sequenced the blood TCR repertoires of five healthy adults. To increase sequencing depth and limit assay-specific biases, different laboratories used diverse techniques to prepare libraries and sequence TCR repertoires. Each donor's leukapheresis produced roughly between about 0.8 and 10 billion PBMCs. Paper-wide results and their limitations: Pairwise subsampling led to the expectation that sequencing depth would affect the degree of clonotype sharing among donors. Higher generation probabilities were observed for clonotypes shared by all four sorted-subset donors than for non-shared clonotypes. About 5% of naive CD4, around 4% of naive CD8, roughly 2.5% of memory CD4, and around 0.4% of memory CD8 clonotypes were shared across several donors. Rarefaction of sorted-subset datasets indicated incomplete sequencing despite the large sequencing depth. Sampling was limited to blood, and TCR repertoires in tissue likely differ from TCR repertoires in blood. Because the study included only a small number of donors, the genetic and exposure-history diversity represented was limited. Naive subsets generally had larger estimated clonotype richness than memory subsets did.

Using the deep immunoSEQ assay, multiplex PCR amplified TCR CDR3 regions from genomic DNA. Extracted genomic DNA from each cell subset was spread evenly across all wells of several immunoSEQ 96-well plates, with each plate serving as a replicate. For sorted subsets, roughly 0.2 ug genomic DNA, equal to tens of thousands of T cell genomes, was loaded into each replicate PCR. Purified libraries were measured with a Qubit 3.0 fluorometer, size-checked on a Bioanalyzer 2100, and measured again with the KAPA Library Quantification kit. Every immunoSEQ 96-well plate was sequenced on a separate single-read 150-cycle Illumina NextSeq 550 flow cell. As for how the authors treated the data: The immunoSEQ output contained only junctional sequences without quality scores, so filtering could not match that applied to full-length reads. Sequences were annotated with PyIR, a Python wrapper for IgBLAST v1.9, using IMGT germline references to assign V/J genes and CDR3. Reads were filtered out if the reads had weak V/J assignments (E-value above 1e-6), no CDR3, stop codons, out-of-frame junctions, or ambiguous translated residues. V3J clonotypes were defined as sequences sharing an identical inferred V gene, J gene, and CDR3 amino acid sequence. Percentage overlap between repertoires was calculated by dividing the number of shared unique clonotypes by the size of the smaller repertoire. RTK rarefaction, the Chao1 estimator, and Recon v2.1 estimates of unobserved clonotypes were used to assess repertoire richness. For all TCRbeta clonotypes obtained by the gDNA method from several donors, generation probabilities were computed with OLGA. Drawn from immuneACCESS, this table holds only the in-frame rearrangements with V and J called that TCRdb kept. Clones are partly lost; checked studies trace under half to an unresolved V gene and leave the rest unexplained. V, J and clone size are those of that table, while D and trimming were read from the DNA. The sample table holds some 2,100,000 clones, of which under 97% were seen once. The ten largest clones represent roughly 0.13% of the sample.

The donors were healthy, HIV-negative adults with no recently reported acute infections or vaccinations. Every donor was a Caucasian adult residing in Nashville, Tennessee, USA. CD4+ T cells were enriched by magnetic negative selection, after which naive cells were positively selected on CD45RA and the negative fraction was taken as the memory subset. After blood collection by leukapheresis, PBMCs were isolated using Ficoll-Histopaque density gradient centrifugation and then cryopreserved in the vapor phase of liquid nitrogen. Analytical flow cytometry was used to check the purity and quantity of each magnetically sorted T cell population. Each sorted fraction had its genomic DNA isolated and then quantified by UV absorbance on a Nanodrop 2000c. This clone was detected only a few times. Its specific antigen is unknown. No base-level quality is on record; no much larger clone is a single base apart.

Material: naive CD4+ T cells sorted from blood. The cell subset or site label on this specimen signifies: CD45RA+ positively selected. This TCR derives from a man younger than 30 in good health.

The DNA is as follows: TGCGCCAGCAGCCAATCCGCCGGGACAGGGGGTGGCTATGGCTACACCTTC. This translates into CASSQSAGTGGGYGYTF. In this chain, TRBV4-1 is recombined with TRBJ1-2; the central 11 bases match TRBD1. Reading from cysteine to phenylalanine, the CDR3 counts 17 amino acids. Only CDR3 DNA remains: 51 bases, in frame from the first base. The germline V and J ends show losses of 2 bases and 4 bases respectively, and no gene match explains 9 bases of the junction. As encoded in the germline V gene, CDR1 is MGHRA while CDR2 is YSYEKL.